The subject of this entry is one TCR beta chain. Its antigen is not identified. The PCR used 60 Vbeta and 13 Jbeta primers. Profiling relied on immunoSEQ multiplex PCR, and the TCRdb table lists in-frame clones only, not all of them. The sample includes just over 150,000 clones. This entry comes from a study of cytomegalovirus exposure and HLA in healthy donors. General study points: Most TCR sequences proved rare, with some public TCRs found in many donors.

Per germline, CDR1 GTSNPN and CDR2 SVGIG (reference sequence). There are 14 residues in the CDR3. Trimming took 3 bases from V and 3 from J, leaving 15 bases between them. Sequencing input: PBMCs. The chain combines TRBV30 with TRBJ2-7; maybe TRBD2 (6 bases). The clonotype comes from a young man in good health and CMV-seronegative. CDR3 in amino acids: CAWSPGLGDYEQYF. CDR3 sequence (DNA): TGTGCCTGGAGCCCGGGACTCGGGGACTACGAGCAGTACTTC.